Listed here are 10 T cell receptor beta chains from one sample, sequenced in a study of blood T cell repertoires in COVID-19. The table came from immunoSEQ multiplex PCR; TCRdb's copy has only in-frame clones and leaves some out. The repertoire holds 150,000 to 200,000 clones, with around 86% as singletons. Input material: peripheral blood. The receptors stem from a man aged 55 to 70 with acute or convalescent COVID-19.

V and J are TRBV7-9 and TRBJ1-6; a weak D match, TRBD1 (5 bases). With 2 bases removed from V and 11 bases from J, the gap between germline ends came to 13 bases. There are 14 residues in the CDR3. Germline loops: CDR1 SEHNR, CDR2 FQNEAQ (reference sequence). The CDR3 sequence: CASSLRQTKPPLHF. For the CDR3, the DNA is TGTGCCAGCAGCTTAAGACAGACCAAGCCACCCCTCCACTTT.

The V gene is TRBV5-1, the J gene TRBJ2-4; 7 bases align to TRBD1. Germline CDR1 and CDR2: SGHRS and YFSETQ. This CDR3 region has 13 residues. Trimming removed 4 bases from V and 7 bases from J; junction bases left unmatched: 5. The CDR3 protein is CASSAGTANIQYF. CDR3 sequence (DNA): TGCGCCAGCAGCGCCGGGACAGCCAACATTCAGTACTTC.

The V gene is TRBV5-1, the J gene TRBJ1-5; D unclear. V lost 3 bases and J 1 base, leaving 11 bases between the germline ends. Germline V gene sequence: CDR1 SGHRS, CDR2 YFSETQ. The CDR3 consists of 15 residues. The CDR3 nucleotides read TGCGCCAGCAGCTGGTCACCGGAGAGCAATCAGCCCCAGCATTTT. Translating it yields CASSWSPESNQPQHF.

This chain connects TRBV24-1 to TRBJ1-2; TRBD1 matches at 9 bases. The CDR3 consists of 16 residues. With V trimmed by 1 base and J by 2 bases, 4 bases remained unmatched. Germline V CDR1 and CDR2: KGHDR, SFDVKD. The CDR3 is CATSDFPGTGNYGYTF. The CDR3 DNA reads as TGTGCCACCAGTGATTTTCCGGGGACAGGGAACTATGGCTACACCTTC.

The CDR3 here is CASSLLGSGDTEAFF. In DNA form, the CDR3 reads TGTGCCAGCAGTCTGCTTGGGAGTGGGGACACTGAAGCTTTCTTT. The chain combines TRBV28 with TRBJ1-1; no clear D. Trimming stripped 5 bases from V and 3 bases from J, with 16 bases between. CDR3 length: 15 residues. Germline V lookup: CDR1 MDHEN, CDR2 SYDVKM.

The chain combines TRBV7-3 with TRBJ2-3; D is undetermined. V gave up 4 bases and J gave up 2 bases, with 7 bases separating them. The CDR3 sequence is 13 residues long. CDR1 is SGHTA, CDR2 FQGTGA, per germline. The CDR3 spells CASSYTPTDTQYF. The CDR3 DNA reads as TGTGCCAGCAGCTACACCCCCACAGATACGCAGTATTTT.

This clone showed up just once. This sample also contains other DNA sequences that code for the same CDR3. The CDR3 coding sequence is TGTGCCAGCTCAAGGACTAGTGGGCAAGAGACCCAGTACTTC. Translating it yields CASSRTSGQETQYF. This sequence joins TRBV18 and TRBJ2-5; 7 bases are shared with TRBD2. The trim removed 5 bases at V and 2 bases at J, leaving 5 bases unmatched. In germline, CDR1 is KGHSH, CDR2 LQKENI. The CDR3 covers 14 residues.

The chain carries TRBV7-2 and TRBJ2-7; TRBD2 matches at 10 bases. Germline CDR1 reads SGHTA; CDR2 reads FQGNSA. V shed 0 bases and J 3 bases; nucleotides not matched to a gene: 5. The CDR3 covers 16 residues. CDR3 in amino acids: CASSLAGLATDYEQYF. Written as DNA, the CDR3 is TGTGCCAGCAGCTTAGCGGGACTAGCGACTGACTACGAGCAGTACTTC.

The chain joins TRBV5-4 to TRBJ1-6; D might be TRBD1 (6 bases). Per the germline V gene, CDR1 is SGHNT and CDR2 is YYREEE (reference sequence). The CDR3 has 14 amino acids. Deletions cut 2 bases from V and 7 bases from J, with 10 bases between. The DNA of the CDR3 is TGTGCCAGCAGCTTTATGCAGGGGAATTCACCCCTCCACTTT. Amino acids: CASSFMQGNSPLHF.

The rearrangement joins TRBV27 to TRBJ2-7; a weak D match, TRBD1 (6 bases). With 0 bases removed from V and 6 bases from J, the gap between germline ends came to 12 bases. The germline gives CDR1 MNHEY, CDR2 SMNVEV (reference sequence). This CDR3 spans 14 amino acids. The DNA of the CDR3 is TGTGCCAGCAGTTTATCCGGGACACTCCTCGAGCAGTACTTC. Protein product: CASSLSGTLLEQYF.